Each of the 31 T cell receptor beta chains below was sequenced from the same sample in a study of T-cell memory formation after mild COVID-19 (TCRdb year 2021). Library construction relied on 5' RACE. The data were produced on an Illumina NovaSeq 6000. The public reads were reprocessed in TCRdb via fastp at Q25 and MiXCR, keeping in-frame beta chains. Duplicate CDR3 protein sequences are folded into a single record with the most common DNA and genes. The sample table lists 75,000 to 95,000 distinct CDR3 sequences, roughly an eighth of them with a count of one. About 27% of the sample belongs to the ten largest clones. Sequenced sample: PBMCs or a T cell subset sorted from them (not recorded which). These receptors came from an adult woman who had mild COVID-19 (a few samples of this study predate the infection). The sample titles of this study are shuffled in the database, so cell type and time point are left out; the donor was told from shared clones.

V is TRBV7-6 and J is TRBJ2-5; D tentatively fits TRBD1 or TRBD2 (5 bases each). V was cut by 2 bases and J by 2 bases, with 18 bases left in between. The CDR3 consists of 17 residues. The V gene's germline CDR1 is SGHVS and CDR2 FNYEAQ. In nucleotides, the CDR3 is TGTGCCAGCAGCTTAACCCCGGGACCCCACAAGCAAGAGACCCAGTACTTC. Protein sequence: CASSLTPGPHKQETQYF.

The rearrangement links TRBV4-1 to TRBJ2-5; no clear D. The CDR3 has 14 amino acids. CDR1 and CDR2 (germline): MGHRA, YSYEKL. V was pared by 0 bases and J by 5 bases, with 10 bases between. Here the CDR3 reads CASSQEIPRETQYF. As DNA, the CDR3 is TGCGCCAGCAGCCAAGAGATCCCACGGGAGACCCAGTACTTC.

V is TRBV7-6 and J is TRBJ2-3; 9 bases line up with TRBD1. CDR1 is SGHVS and CDR2 is FNYEAQ in the germline V gene. The trim removed 4 bases at V and 4 bases at J, leaving 3 bases unmatched. The CDR3 is 14 residues long. The CDR3 loop is CASSWDRVPDTQYF. In nucleotides, the CDR3 is TGTGCCAGCAGCTGGGACAGGGTTCCAGATACGCAGTATTTT.

The table lists this clonotype with a few counts. The chain has TRBV12-3 or TRBV12-4 and TRBJ2-7; 9 nucleotides line up with TRBD2. CDR3 size: 16 residues. The ends lost 1 base at V and 4 bases at J; junction bases unmatched: 8. CDR3: CASSLEPSSGTYEQYF. CDR3 DNA: TGTGCCAGCAGTTTAGAGCCATCTAGCGGGACTTACGAGCAGTACTTC.

The table lists this clonotype with a few counts. The chain joins TRBV7-3 to TRBJ2-1, with 9 bases that match TRBD2. CDR3 size: 15 residues. Germline CDR1 is SGHTA and CDR2 is FQGTGA. With V trimmed by 5 bases and J by 8 bases, 10 bases remained unmatched. Here the CDR3 DNA reads TGTGCCAGCAGCCGCGCGGGGGGGCCGGTTGATGAGCAGTTCTTC. This encodes CASSRAGGPVDEQFF.

This clonotype was detected a few times. This sequence joins TRBV7-9 and TRBJ2-1, with D perhaps matching TRBD2 (5 bases). The germline V gene encodes CDR1 SEHNR and CDR2 FQNEAQ (reference sequence). Deletions cut 6 bases from V and 3 bases from J, with 18 bases between. The CDR3 is made up of 16 amino acids. CDR3 nucleotides: TGTGCCAGCAGTAGGCCCGGGCAGGACTTCTACAATGAGCAGTTCTTC. This codes for CASSRPGQDFYNEQFF.

The CDR3 reads CASSLFSTGYGYTF. The CDR3 coding sequence is TGTGCCAGCAGCTTATTTTCCACTGGCTATGGCTACACCTTC. This chain uses TRBV7-6 with TRBJ1-2, with D unclear. The CDR3 extends over 14 amino acids. The germline CDR1 and CDR2 sequences are SGHVS and FNYEAQ. The ends were cut back, 2 bases at V and 4 bases at J, with 11 bases in the middle.

The rearrangement links TRBV5-6 to TRBJ2-3; D remains ambiguous. Germline V gene data show CDR1 as SGHDT and CDR2 as YYEEEE. Trimming took 1 base from V and 3 from J, leaving 9 bases between them. This CDR3 has 14 residues. The CDR3 reads CASSLYVSTDTQYF. In DNA, the CDR3 is TGTGCCAGCAGCTTGTATGTTTCGACAGATACGCAGTATTTT.

This clonotype appeared a few times. The chain combines TRBV4-1 with TRBJ2-1; no clear D gene. The germline V and J ends were trimmed by 1 base and 6 bases, with 13 bases remaining between them. Germline V lookup: CDR1 MGHRA, CDR2 YSYEKL. The CDR3 sequence is 15 residues long. The CDR3 bases are TGCGCCAGCAGCCAAGGTCCGCCATTAGGCAATGAGCAGTTCTTC. Translating gives CASSQGPPLGNEQFF.

In this sample, this clonotype turned up many times. The CDR3, as DNA: TGCGCCAGCAGCAGCCGGGACAGGGGTTTTTCGGATACGCAGTATTTT. This encodes CASSSRDRGFSDTQYF. This chain joins TRBV5-1 and TRBJ2-3; 10 bases line up with TRBD1. In germline, CDR1 is SGHRS, CDR2 YFSETQ. Trimming removed 4 bases from V and 6 bases from J; junction bases left unmatched: 11. This CDR3 contains 16 residues.

The chain carries TRBV6-1 and TRBJ2-3; possible D gene TRBD2, 8 bases. V lost 5 bases and J 6 bases, leaving 21 bases between the germline ends. This CDR3 has 16 amino acids. CDR1 and CDR2 from the germline V gene are MNHNS and SASEGT. CDR3 region: CASSHGTEPGGDTQYF. Here the CDR3 DNA reads TGTGCCAGCAGTCACGGGACAGAACCGGGAGGGGATACGCAGTATTTT.

This clonotype has at least ten counts. The chain has TRBV29-1 and TRBJ2-7; D unclear. This CDR3 has 11 residues. The germline V gene encodes CDR1 SQVTM and CDR2 ANQGSEA. Between the trimmed V and J ends, which lost 1 base and 5 bases, there was a span of 6 bases. The CDR3 nucleotides are TGCAGCGTTGAAGGGCGGAACGAGCAGTACTTC. This translates into CSVEGRNEQYF.

A few counts support this clonotype. The chain combines TRBV6-2 or TRBV6-3 with TRBJ2-1; 10 nucleotides match TRBD1. This CDR3 contains 16 residues. Germline loops: CDR1 MNHEY, CDR2 SVGEGT. The trim removed 4 bases at V and 8 bases at J, leaving 11 bases unmatched. The CDR3 loop is CASSSAGTGVLDEQFF. DNA of the CDR3: TGTGCCAGCAGTTCCGCCGGGACAGGGGTTTTGGATGAGCAGTTCTTC.

The chain employs TRBV16 and TRBJ2-7, with D possibly TRBD2 on 5 matching bases. The ends were cut back, 5 bases at V and 4 bases at J, with 15 bases in the middle. Germline loops: CDR1 KGHSY, CDR2 FQNENV. The CDR3 is made up of 14 amino acids. The CDR3, as DNA: TGTGCCAGCAGCACCGAGGGAATAGGGTACGAGCAGTACTTC. This gives the protein CASSTEGIGYEQYF.

In its sample, this clonotype was seen a few times. This chain links TRBV20-1 with TRBJ2-7; D possibly uses TRBD1 or TRBD2 (5 bases each). V shed 3 bases and J shed 3 bases, with 15 bases lying between them. The CDR3 contains 14 residues. Germline loops: CDR1 DFQATT, CDR2 SNEGSKA (reference sequence). CDR3 DNA: TGCAGTGCTAGGTCCCGGGACCCCAACTACGAGCAGTACTTC. Encoded protein: CSARSRDPNYEQYF.

This clonotype was detected only a few times. This chain links TRBV29-1 with TRBJ2-7; 9 bases agree with TRBD2. With V trimmed by 3 bases and J by 5 bases, 8 bases remained unmatched. CDR3 length: 14 residues. Germline V gene data show CDR1 as SQVTM and CDR2 as ANQGSEA. CDR3 DNA sequence: TGCAGCGTTGAGGGGGCTAGCGGGGCCCACGAGCAGTACTTC. Its protein product is CSVEGASGAHEQYF.

In this sample, this clonotype turned up many times. V and J are TRBV7-6 and TRBJ2-7; the D call may be TRBD1 or TRBD2 (5 bases each). V was clipped by 0 bases and J by 4 bases, with 7 bases between them. The CDR3 is made up of 13 amino acids. Germline CDR1 is SGHVS and CDR2 is FNYEAQ. The CDR3 nucleotides read TGTGCCAGCAGCTTAGCGTGGGGGTACGAGCAGTACTTC. It is translated as CASSLAWGYEQYF.

This clonotype occurred once. The V call is TRBV6-2 or TRBV6-3, the J call TRBJ2-5; perhaps TRBD1 as D (6 bases). V was cut by 6 bases and J by 3 bases, with 20 bases left in between. CDR3 length: 16 amino acids. Per germline, CDR1 MNHEY and CDR2 SVGEGT. The CDR3 DNA reads as TGTGCCAGCAGGCCCGGGACATTTCGCGCCAAAGAGACCCAGTACTTC. Amino acids: CASRPGTFRAKETQYF.

V usage is TRBV7-6 and J usage is TRBJ2-7; unclear D gene. The germline V and J ends were trimmed by 1 base and 3 bases, with 13 bases remaining between them. The germline V gene encodes CDR1 SGHVS and CDR2 FNYEAQ. The CDR3 totals 15 residues. The CDR3, as DNA: TGTGCCAGCAGCTTAGGAGGTACCGGGTTCTACGAGCAGTACTTC. It encodes CASSLGGTGFYEQYF.

The chain has TRBV20-1 and TRBJ2-5, with D possibly matching TRBD2 (5 bases). The CDR3 runs 14 residues. In germline, CDR1 is DFQATT, CDR2 SNEGSKA (reference sequence). V was shortened by 3 bases and J by 1 base, with 12 bases between the two germline ends. The CDR3: CSARDWQSQETQYF. The CDR3 bases are TGCAGTGCTAGGGACTGGCAGTCCCAAGAGACCCAGTACTTC.

V usage is TRBV12-5 and J usage is TRBJ2-3, with 14 bases matching TRBD2. V gave up 3 bases and J gave up 1 base; unmatched junction bases: 6. Germline lookup yields CDR1 LGHNT and CDR2 FRNRAP. The CDR3 covers 18 residues. The CDR3 protein is CASGLGTSGSDGTDTQYF. CDR3 coding DNA: TGTGCTAGTGGTTTAGGGACTAGCGGGAGCGATGGCACAGATACGCAGTATTTT.

The rearrangement uses TRBV1 and TRBJ2-7; TRBD2 is taken as the D call from the table, unchecked against the DNA. TRBV1 is marked as a pseudogene. The CDR3 consists of 14 residues. CDR3 sequence (DNA): TGCACCAGCAGCCAACTAGCGGGAGTCTACGAGCAGTACTTC. It encodes CTSSQLAGVYEQYF.

The V call is TRBV29-1, the J call TRBJ2-1; 9 nucleotides match TRBD1. V lost 4 bases and J lost 5; bases outside the gene matches: 9. CDR1 and CDR2 (germline): SQVTM, ANQGSEA. The CDR3 length is 15 residues. CDR3 residues: CSVVYFDRGNNEQFF. In DNA form, the CDR3 reads TGCAGCGTTGTTTACTTTGACAGGGGGAACAATGAGCAGTTCTTC.

This clonotype was seen a few times. J is TRBJ2-1 and V is TRBV29-1; no clear D gene. The CDR3 spans 11 residues. Deletions cut 2 bases from V and 8 bases from J, with 7 bases between. CDR1 and CDR2 from the germline V gene are SQVTM and ANQGSEA. The CDR3 loop is CSVESSHEQFF. DNA for the CDR3: TGCAGCGTTGAAAGCAGCCATGAGCAGTTCTTC.

This clonotype was seen a handful of times. The chain recombines TRBV9 with TRBJ2-7, with D perhaps matching TRBD1 (5 bases). This CDR3 has 14 amino acids. Germline lookup yields CDR1 SGDLS and CDR2 YYNGEE. V lost 0 bases and J lost 3, with 10 bases in between. The DNA of the CDR3 is TGTGCCAGCAGCGTAGACACAGGCCTCTACGAGCAGTACTTC. Translating gives CASSVDTGLYEQYF.

This clonotype was detected a few times. The chain couples TRBV24-1 to TRBJ2-7, with 10 bases fitting TRBD1. V lost 6 bases to trimming and J lost 2 bases; unmatched junction nucleotides: 18. CDR3 length equals 19 residues. Germline V CDR1 and CDR2: KGHDR, SFDVKD. CDR3 loop: CATSLTSDRGECPTYEQYF. The CDR3 region has the DNA TGTGCCACCAGTCTAACCTCGGACAGGGGGGAGTGCCCCACCTACGAGCAGTACTTC.

In its sample, this clonotype was seen many times. The chain carries TRBV11-2 and TRBJ2-2; D may be TRBD2 (6 bases). Per the germline V gene, CDR1 is SGHAT and CDR2 is FQNNGV. V was cut by 2 bases and J by 6 bases, with 16 bases left in between. The length of the CDR3 is 16 residues. The CDR3 region is CASSLPTTSWAGELFF. CDR3 bases: TGTGCCAGCAGCTTACCCACAACTAGCTGGGCCGGGGAGCTGTTTTTT.

Only a few counts were recorded for this clonotype. V is TRBV19 and J is TRBJ2-1, with 9 bases identical to TRBD2. The germline V gene encodes CDR1 LNHDA and CDR2 SQIVND (reference sequence). V was pared by 3 bases and J by 8 bases, with 14 bases of the junction left unmatched. The CDR3 extends over 17 amino acids. The CDR3 spells CASSIGAGGPMVDEQFF. In DNA form, the CDR3 reads TGTGCCAGTAGTATCGGCGCGGGAGGGCCGATGGTAGATGAGCAGTTCTTC.

This sequence joins TRBV7-9 and TRBJ1-1; D is unresolved. Germline V gene lookup returns CDR1 SEHNR and CDR2 FQNEAQ (reference sequence). The ends were cut back, 1 base at V and 5 bases at J, with 20 bases in the middle. The CDR3 covers 17 residues. In nucleotides, the CDR3 is TGTGCCAGCAGCTTAGTAGCCCGGGTTCCGTTTTGGACTGAAGCTTTCTTT. It specifies CASSLVARVPFWTEAFF. The full variable domain, with the rest looked up from reference TRBV7-9 and TRBJ1-1, is DTGVSQNPRHKITKRGQNVTFRCDPISEHNRLYWYRQTLGQGPEFLTYFQNEAQLEKSRLLSDRFSAERPKGSFSTLEIQRTEQGDSAMYLCASSLVARVPFWTEAFFGQGTRLTVV.

This clonotype was recorded a few times. The gene calls are TRBV24-1 and TRBJ2-4; D is uncertain. V dropped 0 bases and J dropped 9 bases, with 14 bases sitting between them. Per germline, CDR1 KGHDR and CDR2 SFDVKD. This CDR3 contains 15 residues. CDR3: CATSDLYAASVIQYF. In DNA form, the CDR3 reads TGTGCCACCAGTGATTTGTATGCGGCGAGTGTCATTCAGTACTTC.

The rearrangement links TRBV24-1 to TRBJ2-1, with 10 bases identical to TRBD1. Germline assignment: CDR1 KGHDR and CDR2 SFDVKD. The CDR3 runs 15 residues. J was trimmed by 4 bases and V by 4 bases; bases with no gene match: 3. The CDR3 bases are TGTGCCACCAGTGAGGGGACAGGGGCATACAATGAGCAGTTCTTC. The encoded protein is CATSEGTGAYNEQFF.